Listed below are T cell receptor beta chains from one sample, sequenced in a study of T cells in Graves' hyperthyroidism and ophthalmopathy. TCRdb reanalysed the multiplex PCR reads using MiXCR and keeps one entry per CDR3 protein. This table has about 590,000 distinct CDR3 sequences, approximately 15% appearing once. Sequencing used blood. Receptors were obtained from a woman in her thirties with Graves' hyperthyroidism. Both conserved end residues are part of each CDR3. The D gene is left open where the match is weak. A row's size may be missing; if present it is once, few, many or a size class.

>-|many|TRBJ1-3|TRBV18
TGTGCCAGCTCACCACCGTCGGTCTCTGGAAACACCATATATTTT
CASSPPSVSGNTIYF
>-|-|TRBJ2-7|TRBV9
TGTGCCAGCAGCAGATCCTCCGGGCCTCAAAGGGGATCCTACGAGCAGTACTTC
CASSRSSGPQRGSYEQYF
>-|-|TRBJ1-2|TRBV28
TGTGCCAGCAGCCGAGACACGGGGCGGGGTGGCTACACCTTC
CASSRDTGRGGYTF
>TRBD2|many|TRBJ2-7|TRBV6-6
TGTGCCAGCAGTTACTCGTGGGGACTAGGTCACGAGCAGTACTTC
CASSYSWGLGHEQYF
>-|many|TRBJ1-2|TRBV29-1
TGCAGCGCCAGAGTGTGGGGGAGTTTAGGTGGCTACACCTTC
CSARVWGSLGGYTF
>-|few|TRBJ1-4|TRBV28
TGTGCCAGCAGAAGGGGTACTAATGAAAAACTGTTTTTT
CASRRGTNEKLFF
>TRBD2|few|TRBJ2-4|TRBV5-8
TGTGCCAGCAGCCTGCAGGGACTAGCGGGACGTATTCAGTACTTC
CASSLQGLAGRIQYF
>TRBD2|many|TRBJ2-1|TRBV27
TGTGCCAGCAGTCAACGACTAGCGGTGGTTAATGAGCAGTTCTTC
CASSQRLAVVNEQFF
>TRBD2|few|TRBJ2-1|TRBV20-1
TGCAGTCTCAGTGCTGGACTAGCGGGAGCTATTGTCTATGAGCAGTTCTTC
CSLSAGLAGAIVYEQFF
>TRBD2|few|TRBJ2-1|TRBV19
TGTGCCAGTAGTACAAAGGGACTTTATCCGGGAGGCAATGAGCAGTTCTTC
CASSTKGLYPGGNEQFF
>-|few|TRBJ1-2|TRBV7-9
TGTGCCAGCAGCTTAAGTGGTGGTCAGGATGGCTACACCTTC
CASSLSGGQDGYTF
>-|once|TRBJ2-2|TRBV7-2
TGTGCCAGCACCGCGGGTAGGAACACCGGGGAGCTGTTTTTT
CASTAGRNTGELFF
>TRBD2|many|TRBJ2-7|TRBV7-2
TGTGCCAGCAGCCGGGGACTAGCGACGGGCTACGAGCAGTACTTC
CASSRGLATGYEQYF
>TRBD2|-|TRBJ2-3|TRBV7-9
TGTGCCAGCAGCCCGGGACTAGCGGGAGGGGGAGATACGCAGTATTTT
CASSPGLAGGGDTQYF
>TRBD1|many|TRBJ2-2|TRBV19
TGTGCCAGTAGTCCTACAGGGGCCCTGAACACCGGGGAGCTGTTTTTT
CASSPTGALNTGELFF
>-|-|TRBJ2-1|TRBV3-1
TGTGCCAGCAGCCAAGTCACTGGGGGAGTGGATACCTACAATGAGCAGTTCTTC
CASSQVTGGVDTYNEQFF
>-|many|TRBJ2-1|TRBV7-9
TGTGCCAGCAGCGCCCGGACTCGTTACAATGAGCAGTTCTTC
CASSARTRYNEQFF
>-|many|TRBJ2-2|TRBV6-5
TGTGCCAGCAGTTACTCCCGCGGGACGAGCACCGGGGAGCTGTTTTTT
CASSYSRGTSTGELFF
>-|many|TRBJ2-3|TRBV2
TGTGCCAGCTCGACTGGGGGGAGAAGAGATACGCAGTATTTT
CASSTGGRRDTQYF
>-|-|TRBJ1-2|TRBV6-1
TGTGCCAGCAGTTACCGCGGGTTGGGGGTCTATGGCTACACCTTC
CASSYRGLGVYGYTF
>-|few|TRBJ2-1|TRBV27
TGTGCCAGCAGTTCCGCCGGGGGAAATGTCGAGCAGTTCTTC
CASSSAGGNVEQFF
>TRBD1|many|TRBJ1-1|TRBV6-1
TGTGCCAGCAGTTATGACAGGGGGGATATAGCTTTCTTT
CASSYDRGDIAFF
>TRBD1|many|TRBJ2-1|TRBV7-3
TGTGCCAGCAGCTTAAAGGGGACAGGAGTAGCCTACAATGAGCAGTTCTTC
CASSLKGTGVAYNEQFF
>-|-|TRBJ1-4|TRBV10-2
TGCGCCAGTCGGTTGGTGGGAGGAAAACTGTTTTTT
CASRLVGGKLFF
>TRBD1|-|TRBJ1-2|TRBV18
TGTGCCAGCTCACCTTCTACAGGGGGCGACTATGGCTACACCTTC
CASSPSTGGDYGYTF
>TRBD2|few|TRBJ2-1|TRBV6-2/TRBV6-3
TGTGCCAGCCATACACTTAGCGGGAGGGCCTCTAATGAGCAGTTCTTC
CASHTLSGRASNEQFF
>-|many|TRBJ1-5|TRBV6-1
TGTGCCAGCAACGACAGGTTCGGTCAGCCCCAGCATTTT
CASNDRFGQPQHF
>-|-|TRBJ2-7|TRBV5-1
TGCGCCAGCAGCTTGGGGGGGATTCAGTGGGAGCAGTACTTC
CASSLGGIQWEQYF
>TRBD2|-|TRBJ2-1|TRBV2
TGTGCCACGGGGACTAGCGGGACGAGCTCCTACAATGAGCAGTTCTTC
CATGTSGTSSYNEQFF
>-|-|TRBJ1-6|TRBV7-8
TGTGCCAGCAGCTTTAATCAGGGGCGTTCACCCCTCCACTTT
CASSFNQGRSPLHF
>TRBD1|once|TRBJ1-2|TRBV6-2/TRBV6-3
TGTGCCAGCAGTGCCGCAGCAGGGACAGGGGGGGGTGGCTACACCTTC
CASSAAAGTGGGGYTF
>TRBD1|few|TRBJ1-4|TRBV29-1
TGCAGCGGGGGACAGGGGGCCAGAGATGAAAAACTGTTTTTT
CSGGQGARDEKLFF
>-|many|TRBJ2-7|TRBV5-1
TGCGCCAGCCTGACCCCTGACACCTCCTACGAGCAGTACTTC
CASLTPDTSYEQYF
>TRBD2|many|TRBJ2-7|TRBV5-1
TGCGCCAGCAGCCCCGGACTAGCGGGAACCTTGGAGTACGAGCAGTACTTC
CASSPGLAGTLEYEQYF
>-|many|TRBJ2-2|TRBV27
TGTGCCAGCAGTTTTCACACCGGGGAGCTGTTTTTT
CASSFHTGELFF
>-|many|TRBJ2-5|TRBV7-2
TGTGCCAGCAGCCATAACCGAGAGACCCAGTACTTC
CASSHNRETQYF
>TRBD1|few|TRBJ2-7|TRBV7-9
TGTGCCAGCAGCGGGTGGGACAGCTACGAGCAGTACTTC
CASSGWDSYEQYF
>-|many|TRBJ2-7|TRBV30
TGTGCCTGGAGCTTAGCCCCCTACGAGCAGTACTTC
CAWSLAPYEQYF
>-|many|TRBJ2-5|TRBV11-3
TGTGCCAGCAGCCGATCTCTAGAGACCCAGTACTTC
CASSRSLETQYF
>TRBD1|-|TRBJ1-6|TRBV18
TGTGCCAGCTCACCAGGGACAGGGACCTTCACCCTCCACTTT
CASSPGTGTFTLHF
>-|many|TRBJ2-3|TRBV11-3
TGTGCCAGCAGCTTATCCCAGGGAGATACGCAGTATTTT
CASSLSQGDTQYF
>TRBD2|many|TRBJ2-1|TRBV20-1
TGCAGTGCCCATAGCGGGAGGCTCAGCTCCTACAATGAGCAGTTCTTC
CSAHSGRLSSYNEQFF
>TRBD2|many|TRBJ2-7|TRBV7-2
TGTGCCAGCAGCACAGGGACTAGCGGAATATACGAGCAGTACTTC
CASSTGTSGIYEQYF
>TRBD1|many|TRBJ1-2|TRBV28
TGTGCCAGCACCCGGTCCGGACAGGCGGTGCTCTATGGCTACACCTTC
CASTRSGQAVLYGYTF
>-|many|TRBJ2-3|TRBV5-6
TGTGCCAGCAGCTTGAAGGGAATTAGCACAGATACGCAGTATTTT
CASSLKGISTDTQYF
>TRBD2|-|TRBJ2-2|TRBV18
TGTGCCAGCTCACTTTCGGCGGGAGGAAGGAACACCGGGGAGCTGTTTTTT
CASSLSAGGRNTGELFF
>TRBD1|-|TRBJ1-1|TRBV9
TGTGCCAGCAGCACGAGAACAGGACAGGGGGCGCGTCCTTTCTTT
CASSTRTGQGARPFF
>-|-|TRBJ2-1|TRBV29-1
TGCAGCGTTGAAGCGACTAGTGGGGGGTACAATGAGCAGTTCTTC
CSVEATSGGYNEQFF
>TRBD1|few|TRBJ2-6|TRBV20-1
TGCAGTGCGTTAATACAGGGGGCTGGGGCCAACGTCCTGACTTTC
CSALIQGAGANVLTF
>-|-|TRBJ1-6|TRBV24-1
TGTGCCACCAGAGGGGAGCGGATTTCACCCCTCCACTTT
CATRGERISPLHF